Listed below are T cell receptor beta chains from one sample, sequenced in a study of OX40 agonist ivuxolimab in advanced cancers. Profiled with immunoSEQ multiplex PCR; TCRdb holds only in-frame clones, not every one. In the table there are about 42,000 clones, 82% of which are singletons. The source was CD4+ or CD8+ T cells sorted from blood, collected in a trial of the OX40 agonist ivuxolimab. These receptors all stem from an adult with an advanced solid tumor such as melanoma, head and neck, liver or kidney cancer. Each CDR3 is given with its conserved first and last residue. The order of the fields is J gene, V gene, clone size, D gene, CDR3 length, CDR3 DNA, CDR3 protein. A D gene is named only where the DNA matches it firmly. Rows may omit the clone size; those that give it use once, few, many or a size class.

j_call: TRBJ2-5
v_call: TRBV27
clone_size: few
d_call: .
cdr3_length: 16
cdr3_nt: TGTGCCAGCAGTTTATACGCCCTGGACGTCCAAGAGACCCAGTACTTC
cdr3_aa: CASSLYALDVQETQYF

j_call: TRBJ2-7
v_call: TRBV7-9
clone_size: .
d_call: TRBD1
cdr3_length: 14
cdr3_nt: TGTGCCAGCAGCTTAGAGGGGACAGAGTACGAGCAGTACTTC
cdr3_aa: CASSLEGTEYEQYF

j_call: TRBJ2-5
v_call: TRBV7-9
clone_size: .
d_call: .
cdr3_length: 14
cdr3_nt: TGTGCCAGCAGCGCGACAGAGAGCGGGGAGACCCAGTACTTC
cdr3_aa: CASSATESGETQYF

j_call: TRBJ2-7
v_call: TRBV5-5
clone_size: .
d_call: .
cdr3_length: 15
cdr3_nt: TGTGCCAGCAACCAGCGAGGGCAGTTAGCCTACGAGCAGTACTTC
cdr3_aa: CASNQRGQLAYEQYF

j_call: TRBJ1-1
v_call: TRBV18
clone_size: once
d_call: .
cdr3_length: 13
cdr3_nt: TGTGCCAGCTCACCGGCCCCGAACACTGAAGCTTTCTTT
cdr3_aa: CASSPAPNTEAFF

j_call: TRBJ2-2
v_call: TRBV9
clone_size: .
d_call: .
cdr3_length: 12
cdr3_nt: TGTGCCAGCAGCGTAGGGACAGAGGAGCTGTTTTTT
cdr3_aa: CASSVGTEELFF

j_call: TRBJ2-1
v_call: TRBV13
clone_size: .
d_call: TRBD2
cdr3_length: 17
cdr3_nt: TGTGCCAGCACCTCCAAGGGGACCGGGGGAGGGTACAATGAGCAGTTCTTC
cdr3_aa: CASTSKGTGGGYNEQFF

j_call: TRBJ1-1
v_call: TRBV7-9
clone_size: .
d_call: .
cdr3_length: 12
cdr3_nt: TGTGCCAGCAGCTTTCCGCGACTTGAAGCTTTCTTT
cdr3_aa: CASSFPRLEAFF

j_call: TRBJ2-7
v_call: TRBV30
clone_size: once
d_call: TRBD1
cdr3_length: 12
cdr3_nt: TGTGCCTGGGGACAGGGGGCGCGCGAGCAGTACTTC
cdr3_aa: CAWGQGAREQYF

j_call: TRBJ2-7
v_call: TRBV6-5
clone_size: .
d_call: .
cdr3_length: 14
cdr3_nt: TGTGCCAGCAGTCCCCGGGACTGGGCCTACGAGCAGTACTTC
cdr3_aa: CASSPRDWAYEQYF

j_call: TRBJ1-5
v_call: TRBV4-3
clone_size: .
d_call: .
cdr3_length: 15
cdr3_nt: TGCGCCAGCAGCCAAGATAAGACAGCCAATCAGCCCCAGCATTTT
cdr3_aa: CASSQDKTANQPQHF

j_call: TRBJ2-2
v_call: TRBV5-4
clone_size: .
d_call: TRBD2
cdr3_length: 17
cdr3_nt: TGTGCCAGCAGCTGGGGACTAGCGGGGGGGAACACCGGGGAGCTGTTTTTT
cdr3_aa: CASSWGLAGGNTGELFF

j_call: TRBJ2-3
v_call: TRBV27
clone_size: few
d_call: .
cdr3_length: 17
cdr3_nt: TGTGCCAGCAGTTTATCGACACCAGGGTTCCGCACAGATACGCAGTATTTT
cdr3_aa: CASSLSTPGFRTDTQYF

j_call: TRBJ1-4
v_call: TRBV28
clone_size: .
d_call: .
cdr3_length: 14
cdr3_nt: TGTGCCAGCAGTTTAGTCTATGCTAATGAAAAACTGTTTTTT
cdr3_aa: CASSLVYANEKLFF

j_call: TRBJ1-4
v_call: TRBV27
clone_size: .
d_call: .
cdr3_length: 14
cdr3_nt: TGTGCCAGCAGTTTATCCAGGCTTAATGAAAAACTGTTTTTT
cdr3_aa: CASSLSRLNEKLFF

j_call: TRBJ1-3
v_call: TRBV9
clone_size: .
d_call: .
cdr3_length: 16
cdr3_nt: TGTGCCAGCAGCCCCGGGGAGGGTTTGGGAGGAAACACCATATATTTT
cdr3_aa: CASSPGEGLGGNTIYF

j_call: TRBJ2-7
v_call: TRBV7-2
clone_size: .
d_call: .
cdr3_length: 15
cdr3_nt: TGTGCCAGCAGCTTAGCGGGGGCTAGCTCCTACGAGCAGTACTTC
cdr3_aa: CASSLAGASSYEQYF

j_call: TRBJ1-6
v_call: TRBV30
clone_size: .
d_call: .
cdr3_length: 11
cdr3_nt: TGTGCCTGGAGTGTAGGTTCACCCCTCCACTTT
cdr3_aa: CAWSVGSPLHF